The 25 T cell receptor beta chains presented below share a single source sample, sequenced in a study of breast tumors, draining lymph nodes, adjacent tissues. Each CDR3 protein gets one entry after TCRdb re-called the multiplex PCR reads with MiXCR. The profile shows around 66,000 distinct CDR3 sequences, about 40% of them singletons. The sample comprised breast tumor tissue. The receptors derive from a female donor with breast cancer. Some clones in this sample may be carry-over from other donors' samples.

In this sample, this clonotype turned up many times. The chain combines TRBV5-5 with TRBJ2-7, with D perhaps TRBD1 (6 bases). The CDR3 contains 12 residues. The germline gives CDR1 SGHKS, CDR2 YYEKEE (reference sequence). The V and J ends lost 4 bases and 7 bases respectively, with 12 bases between them. The CDR3 reads CASSRTEGEQYF. The CDR3 nucleotides read TGTGCCAGCAGCCGGACAGAAGGGGAGCAGTACTTC. Looking up the rest from reference TRBV5-5 and TRBJ2-7 gives the full variable domain: DAGVTQSPTHLIKTRGQQVTLRCSPISGHKSVSWYQQVLGQGPQFIFQYYEKEERGRGNFPDRFSARQFPNYSSELNVNALLLGDSALYLCASSRTEGEQYFGPGTRLTVT.

This clonotype has at least ten counts. This chain connects TRBV7-2 to TRBJ2-3; TRBD2 might be the D (6 bases). Between the trimmed V and J ends, which lost 7 bases and 1 base, there was a span of 15 bases. Looked up from germline, CDR1 is SGHTA and CDR2 is FQGNSA. The CDR3 is 15 residues long. CDR3 sequence: CASIKSGTGTDTQYF. CDR3 nucleotide sequence: TGTGCCAGCATCAAGTCCGGGACTGGCACAGATACGCAGTATTTT.

This clonotype has a count of ten or more. The chain uses TRBV6-5 and TRBJ1-6; 7 nucleotides match TRBD1. This CDR3 comprises 16 residues. Germline-derived CDR1 and CDR2 are MNHEY and SVGAGI. The V and J ends lost 6 bases and 2 bases, in that order; junction bases with no gene match: 7. This CDR3 reads CASRSTGVAYNSPLHF. In nucleotides, the CDR3 is TGTGCCAGCAGGTCTACAGGGGTAGCCTATAATTCACCCCTCCACTTT.

On this clonotype itself: A read error may explain this, as a much larger clone is one base away. The chain uses TRBV18 and TRBJ1-2; the D is unclear. The V end was cut by 5 bases, the J end by 7 bases, with 17 bases between. CDR1 and CDR2 (germline): KGHSH, LQKENI. This CDR3 spans 14 amino acids. The CDR3 nucleotides are TGTGCCAGCTCAGCAGACGGGTCGCGGTGTGGCTACACCTTC. Amino acid sequence: CASSADGSRCGYTF.

The chain uses TRBV11-2 and TRBJ2-2, with TRBD2 identical over 12 bases. Losses at the gene ends were 3 bases for V and 6 bases for J; bases not matched to a gene: 5. Germline CDR1 and CDR2: SGHAT and FQNNGV. CDR3 size: 16 residues. The chain's CDR3 is CASSLTSGSTAGELFF. CDR3 bases: TGTGCCAGCAGCTTGACTAGCGGGAGCACGGCCGGGGAGCTGTTTTTT.

This clonotype appeared many times. V usage is TRBV28 and J usage is TRBJ1-2; D unclear. This CDR3 comprises 14 residues. The V end was cut by 1 base, the J end by 3 bases, with 9 bases between. Germline CDR1 MDHEN, CDR2 SYDVKM. CDR3 sequence (DNA): TGTGCCAGCAGTTTATCCCTGGGCGACTATGGCTACACCTTC. Amino acid sequence: CASSLSLGDYGYTF.

The chain joins TRBV11-2 to TRBJ2-5; perhaps TRBD2 as D (6 bases). The V and J ends lost 2 bases and 2 bases respectively, with 21 bases between them. The germline V gene encodes CDR1 SGHAT and CDR2 FQNNGV. This CDR3 comprises 18 residues. CDR3 nucleotide sequence: TGTGCCAGCAGCTTAACTAGCAGGGAAGGAAGTGAGCAAGAGACCCAGTACTTC. As protein: CASSLTSREGSEQETQYF.

This chain joins TRBV7-3 and TRBJ2-5; unclear D gene. The germline V and J ends were trimmed by 5 bases and 5 bases, with 15 bases remaining between them. Germline V gives CDR1 SGHTA, CDR2 FQGTGA. CDR3 length: 14 amino acids. The CDR3 reads CASSHPIPGETQYF. CDR3 nucleotides: TGTGCCAGCAGCCATCCAATTCCTGGGGAGACCCAGTACTTC.

Here the CDR3 reads CASSLGAGAENYEQYF. The CDR3 DNA reads TGTGCCAGCAGCTTAGGAGCCGGGGCAGAAAACTACGAGCAGTACTTC. The rearrangement joins TRBV11-2 to TRBJ2-7; either TRBD1 or TRBD2 may fit D (5 bases each). The CDR3 loop spans 16 amino acids. Trimming stripped 1 base from V and 3 bases from J, with 16 bases between. Germline V gives CDR1 SGHAT, CDR2 FQNNGV.

Details on this clonotype: At one end, the junction sequence differs from germline, possibly due to a read error. This sequence joins TRBV9 and TRBJ2-1; D gene unclear. The germline CDR1 and CDR2 sequences are SGDLS and YYNGEE. The CDR3 spans 14 residues. The chain's CDR3 is CASSSNAPFNFRIF. CDR3 DNA: TGTGCCAGCAGCTCGAATGCACCCTTCAACTTTCGGATCTTC.

This clonotype was seen only a few times. V usage is TRBV5-5 and J usage is TRBJ2-1, with a tentative D call TRBD2 (6 bases). Germline V gene sequence: CDR1 SGHKS, CDR2 YYEKEE (reference sequence). The CDR3 contains 16 residues. Trimming left V 0 bases short and J 7 bases short, with 17 bases between. CDR3 region: CASSLAGAKRGNEQFF. Here the CDR3 DNA reads TGTGCCAGCAGCTTGGCCGGGGCCAAACGGGGGAATGAGCAGTTCTTC.

The rearrangement joins TRBV20-1 to TRBJ1-2; D unclear. This CDR3 spans 12 amino acids. The V and J ends lost 0 bases and 2 bases respectively, with 4 bases between them. The germline V gene encodes CDR1 DFQATT and CDR2 SNEGSKA (reference sequence). The CDR3 sequence: CSARDPNYGYTF. The CDR3 bases are TGCAGTGCTAGAGATCCAAACTATGGCTACACCTTC.

This chain links TRBV7-3 with TRBJ2-3; D might be TRBD2 (5 bases). CDR1 SGHTA and CDR2 FQGTGA come from the germline V gene. The CDR3 is 13 residues long. Trimming left V 5 bases short and J 4 bases short, with 10 bases between. In DNA form, the CDR3 reads TGTGCCAGCAGCCGAAATAGCGCAGATACGCAGTATTTT. Translated: CASSRNSADTQYF. Full variable domain (missing parts from reference TRBV7-3 and TRBJ2-3): GAGVSQTPSNKVTEKGKYVELRCDPISGHTALYWYRQSLGQGPEFLIYFQGTGAADDSGLPNDRFFAVRPEGSVSTLKIQRTERGDSAVYLCASSRNSADTQYFGPGTRLTVL.

The rearrangement uses TRBV14 and TRBJ2-1; 13 nucleotides line up with TRBD2. V trimming: 4 bases; J trimming: 15 bases; junction bases outside the gene matches: 3. This CDR3 is built from 12 residues. Germline CDR1 is SGHDN and CDR2 is FVKESK. The CDR3 sequence: CASSRRTSGRFF. CDR3 sequence (DNA): TGTGCCAGCAGCCGACGGACTAGCGGGAGGTTCTTC.

This clonotype was seen many times. The chain uses TRBV11-2 and TRBJ2-1; a possible D gene is TRBD1 (6 bases). The CDR3 runs 15 residues. V shed 0 bases and J shed 4 bases, with 10 bases lying between them. Germline CDR1 SGHAT, CDR2 FQNNGV. In DNA form, the CDR3 reads TGTGCCAGCAGCTTAGAGGGGGCCCCATACAATGAGCAGTTCTTC. Its translation is CASSLEGAPYNEQFF.

This clonotype was counted at least ten times. The chain links TRBV4-2 to TRBJ2-2, with TRBD1 as a possible D gene (5 bases). The CDR3 runs to 16 residues. Deletions cut 0 bases from V and 6 bases from J, with 14 bases between. From germline, CDR1 is LGHNA and CDR2 YNFKEQ. CDR3 sequence (DNA): TGTGCCAGCAGCCAAGAAGGGATAATAGGGGCCGGGGAGCTGTTTTTT. This translates into CASSQEGIIGAGELFF.

This clonotype was seen many times. The chain couples TRBV19 to TRBJ2-7; 9 bases map to TRBD1. Germline assignment: CDR1 LNHDA and CDR2 SQIVND (reference sequence). J gave up 6 bases and V 0 bases, and 6 bases lay outside the gene matches. The CDR3 runs to 15 residues. CDR3 residues: CASSIDLGTGREQYF. The CDR3 DNA sequence: TGTGCCAGTAGTATAGATCTTGGGACAGGGCGCGAGCAGTACTTC.

This clonotype has at least ten counts. The chain couples TRBV6-2 or TRBV6-3 to TRBJ1-2; D gene ambiguous. This CDR3 comprises 12 residues. CDR1 and CDR2 from the germline V gene are MNHEY and SVGEGT. V was shortened by 6 bases and J by 4 bases, with 9 bases between the two germline ends. The CDR3 is CASSTWTYGYTF. DNA for the CDR3: TGTGCCAGCAGCACCTGGACCTATGGCTACACCTTC.

This chain joins TRBV20-1 and TRBJ2-6; TRBD1 is a possible D gene (5 bases). Germline CDR1 and CDR2: DFQATT and SNEGSKA (reference sequence). The CDR3 is 15 amino acids. Trimming removed 3 bases at V and 4 bases at J, with 13 bases between. The CDR3 loop is CSARTALEGANVLTF. CDR3 DNA sequence: TGCAGTGCTAGGACAGCTCTGGAAGGGGCCAACGTCCTGACTTTC.

Details on this clonotype: Given the absence of the conserved phenylalanine or tryptophan at the CDR3 end, a read error is likely. Because the CDR3's place on the DNA is in doubt, the DNA is left out and the CDR3 is given as listed by TCRdb. This chain joins TRBV15 and TRBJ1-5. CDR1 LNHNV and CDR2 YYDKDF come from the germline V gene (reference sequence). 14 amino acids form the CDR3, both terminal residues included. The CDR3 loop is CATSRVRSTDTHSA.

This clonotype was seen many times. The V and J genes are TRBV5-8 and TRBJ1-3; TRBD1 matches at 8 bases. This CDR3 comprises 14 residues. J was trimmed by 7 bases and V by 2 bases; bases with no gene match: 5. Looked up from germline, CDR1 is SGHTS and CDR2 is YDEGEE. CDR3 bases: TGTGCCAGCAGCTTAAGCCAGGGGGCGAACACCATATATTTT. Its protein is CASSLSQGANTIYF.

This clonotype was picked up a small number of times. A junction boundary mismatches the germline segment, possibly from a read error. The chain has TRBV10-3 and TRBJ2-1, with D perhaps matching TRBD2 (6 bases). This CDR3 has 15 residues. The germline gives CDR1 ENHRY, CDR2 SYGVKD. CDR3 DNA sequence: TGTGCCATCTGTGACGTGGGGGGAAAGGGCAACGAGCAGTTCTTC. It translates to CAICDVGGKGNEQFF.

In the case of this clonotype: With a much larger clone just one base away, this may be a read error. The V gene is TRBV6-2 or TRBV6-3, the J gene TRBJ2-2; 7 bases fit TRBD2. This CDR3 comprises 15 residues. The germline gives CDR1 MNHEY, CDR2 SVGEGT. CDR3 in amino acids: CASNYASGWAGELFF. The CDR3 nucleotides are TGTGCCAGCAATTACGCTAGCGGCTGGGCCGGGGAGCTGTTTTTT.

As concerns this clonotype: Possible read error: a much larger clone is one base away. The V call is TRBV12-3 or TRBV12-4, the J call TRBJ2-1; D is ambiguous. There are 11 residues in the CDR3. The CDR3 DNA is TGTGCCAGCAGTTTATTCAATGAGCAGTCCTTC. This gives the protein CASSLFNEQSF.

The chain uses TRBV7-9 and TRBJ2-6; D is unresolved. Per the germline V gene, CDR1 is SEHNR and CDR2 is FQNEAQ (reference sequence). V was trimmed by 7 bases and J by 4 bases, leaving 14 bases between them. CDR3 length: 15 amino acids. In DNA, the CDR3 is TGTGCCAGCACCACTCTGAGGAGAGGGGCCAACGTCCTGACTTTC. Translating it yields CASTTLRRGANVLTF.